This passage covers 30 T cell receptor beta chains from one sample sequenced in a study of T cell changes during pregnancy in multiple sclerosis. The data were produced by immunoSEQ multiplex PCR, yet TCRdb's version contains in-frame clones alone and is incomplete. The sample lists about 73,000 clones; around 92% were seen once. The sample here was peripheral blood, taken in the third trimester of pregnancy. The receptors originated from a female donor in good health, enrolled as a control in a pregnancy study.

This sequence joins TRBV7-8 and TRBJ2-5, with 12 bases aligning to TRBD2. There are 14 residues in the CDR3. Germline-derived CDR1 and CDR2 are SGHVS and FQNEAQ. The V gene end was trimmed by 5 bases and the J gene end by 2 bases; junction bases not matched to a gene: 0. For the CDR3, the DNA is TGTGCCAGCAGCGGGACTAGCGGGCAAGAGACCCAGTACTTC. Amino acid sequence: CASSGTSGQETQYF.

The chain couples TRBV7-9 to TRBJ2-3; 11 positions agree with TRBD2. This CDR3 contains 19 residues. From germline, CDR1 is SEHNR and CDR2 FQNEAQ (reference sequence). The trim removed 4 bases at V and 5 bases at J, leaving 17 bases unmatched. CDR3 in amino acids: CASSYPILAGGGRRDTQYF. The CDR3 nucleotides are TGTGCCAGCAGCTACCCTATCTTAGCGGGGGGGGGAAGGAGAGATACGCAGTATTTT.

The chain employs TRBV11-2 and TRBJ2-1; 8 positions match TRBD2. The CDR3 length is 15 residues. CDR1 and CDR2 from the germline V gene are SGHAT and FQNNGV. V shed 2 bases, J shed 1 base, and the junction held 1 base outside the gene matches. The CDR3 nucleotides are TGTGCCAGCAGCTTAAGCGGGGGTTCCTACAATGAGCAGTTCTTC. Protein sequence: CASSLSGGSYNEQFF.

The rearrangement joins TRBV6-5 to TRBJ1-1; D is undetermined. This CDR3 spans 13 amino acids. The germline CDR1 and CDR2 sequences are MNHEY and SVGAGI. The ends were cut back, 4 bases at V and 8 bases at J, with 14 bases in the middle. The CDR3 sequence: CASSSHGGREAFF. As DNA, the CDR3 is TGTGCCAGCAGTTCCCACGGCGGGCGGGAAGCTTTCTTT.

The genes are TRBV5-1 and TRBJ2-5, with 9 nucleotides matching TRBD2. From germline, CDR1 is SGHRS and CDR2 YFSETQ. The CDR3 spans 15 residues. With 0 bases clipped from V and 2 bases from J, the junction kept 2 bases outside the gene matches. Here the CDR3 reads CASSLDSGGQETQYF. The CDR3 DNA reads as TGCGCCAGCAGCTTGGACAGCGGGGGGCAAGAGACCCAGTACTTC.

The rearrangement joins TRBV28 to TRBJ1-3, with 7 bases matching TRBD1. This CDR3 has 18 amino acids. V shed 4 bases and J 0 bases; nucleotides not matched to a gene: 12. The germline CDR1 and CDR2 sequences are MDHEN and SYDVKM. The CDR3 DNA reads TGTGCCAGCAGTTACAGATTTGAGGGGGCGAGCTCTGGAAACACCATATATTTT. Amino acids: CASSYRFEGASSGNTIYF.

The gene calls are TRBV30 and TRBJ1-1; D remains unclear. Trimming shortened V by 0 bases and J by 1 base, and 6 bases separated the two germline ends. The V gene's germline CDR1 is GTSNPN and CDR2 SVGIG (reference sequence). The CDR3 is made up of 13 amino acids. CDR3 in amino acids: CAWSVGQNTEAFF. CDR3 in DNA: TGTGCCTGGAGTGTTGGGCAGAACACTGAAGCTTTCTTT. The full variable domain, with the rest looked up from reference TRBV30 and TRBJ1-1, is SQTIHQWPATLVQPVGSPLSLECTVEGTSNPNLYWYRQAAGRGLQLLFYSVGIGQISSEVPQNLSASRPQDRQFILSSKKLLLSDSGFYLCAWSVGQNTEAFFGQGTRLTVV.

V and J are TRBV5-4 and TRBJ1-1, with D possibly being TRBD1 (5 bases). Trimming stripped 4 bases from V and 5 bases from J, with 18 bases between. Germline values: CDR1 SGHNT, CDR2 YYREEE (reference sequence). CDR3 size: 15 residues. CDR3 region: CASSLVGGVWTEAFF. CDR3 bases: TGTGCCAGCAGCCTGGTCGGGGGAGTTTGGACTGAAGCTTTCTTT.

The rearrangement joins TRBV11-2 to TRBJ2-5, with 12 nucleotides matching TRBD2. Germline loops: CDR1 SGHAT, CDR2 FQNNGV. The CDR3 loop spans 16 amino acids. V was clipped by 3 bases and J by 4 bases; unmatched bases: 6. The CDR3 sequence: CASSFLAGGNRETQYF. The CDR3 DNA is TGTGCCAGCAGCTTCCTAGCGGGAGGGAACAGAGAGACCCAGTACTTC.

The CDR3 is CASSFPASGAYEQYF. Here the CDR3 DNA reads TGTGCCAGCAGTTTTCCGGCTAGTGGGGCTTACGAGCAGTACTTC. V is TRBV28 and J is TRBJ2-7, with D perhaps TRBD1 (5 bases). The CDR3 consists of 15 residues. The germline V gene encodes CDR1 MDHEN and CDR2 SYDVKM. V dropped 3 bases and J dropped 4 bases, with 16 bases sitting between them. The full variable domain, with the rest looked up from reference TRBV28 and TRBJ2-7, is DVKVTQSSRYLVKRTGEKVFLECVQDMDHENMFWYRQDPGLGLRLIYFSYDVKMKEKGDIPEGYSVSREKKERFSLILESASTNQTSMYLCASSFPASGAYEQYFGPGTRLTVT.

This rearrangement joins TRBV29-1 to TRBJ2-3; 13 bases fit TRBD2. Trimming at V came to 7 bases and at J to 5 bases, leaving 12 bases not matched to a gene. The CDR3 runs to 16 residues. CDR1 is SQVTM, CDR2 ANQGSEA, per germline. CDR3: CSALLAGGPGIDTQYF. The CDR3 DNA follows: TGCAGCGCCTTACTAGCGGGAGGGCCGGGCATAGATACGCAGTATTTT.

This rearrangement joins TRBV5-1 to TRBJ2-5; 16 positions agree with TRBD2. Germline V CDR1 and CDR2: SGHRS, YFSETQ. The CDR3 runs to 19 residues. V lost 4 bases and J lost 1; bases outside the gene matches: 10. The CDR3 here is CASSEGLAGGRISQETQYF. CDR3 nucleotide sequence: TGCGCCAGCAGCGAGGGACTAGCGGGGGGGCGGATCAGCCAAGAGACCCAGTACTTC.

The chain joins TRBV6-1 to TRBJ1-2, with D possibly being TRBD1 (5 bases). The CDR3 totals 16 residues. V lost 4 bases and J lost 5, with 20 bases in between. Germline CDR1 is MNHNS and CDR2 is SASEGT. DNA for the CDR3: TGTGCCAGCAGTGGTAGGGTAGGGGTAGTGGTGTATGGCTACACCTTC. Its protein is CASSGRVGVVVYGYTF.

V usage is TRBV9 and J usage is TRBJ1-6; TRBD1 matches at 9 bases. V lost 3 bases and J lost 2; bases outside the gene matches: 6. From germline, CDR1 is SGDLS and CDR2 YYNGEE. The CDR3 has 17 amino acids. The CDR3 here is CASSGDRTGAYNSPLHF. CDR3 in DNA: TGTGCCAGCAGCGGAGACCGGACAGGGGCCTATAATTCACCCCTCCACTTT.

This rearrangement joins TRBV19 to TRBJ2-5, with D perhaps TRBD1 (6 bases). Germline V lookup: CDR1 LNHDA, CDR2 SQIVND (reference sequence). This CDR3 is 12 amino acids long. Trimming pared 4 bases from V and 5 bases from J, leaving 8 bases between. CDR3 sequence: CASSTGVETQYF. CDR3 nucleotides: TGTGCCAGTAGTACAGGGGTCGAGACCCAGTACTTC.

This chain links TRBV6-6 with TRBJ1-5; D is unresolved. V shed 2 bases and J shed 1 base, with 6 bases lying between them. This CDR3 comprises 14 residues. Germline CDR1 and CDR2: MNHNY and SVGAGI (reference sequence). CDR3 loop: CASSYRGSNQPQHF. The CDR3 region has the DNA TGTGCCAGCAGTTACAGAGGGAGCAATCAGCCCCAGCATTTT.

The DNA for the CDR3 is TGCGCCAGCAGCCAAGAACTAGCGGGAGGTTACAATGAGCAGTTCTTC. Its translation: CASSQELAGGYNEQFF. V usage is TRBV4-1 and J usage is TRBJ2-1, with 12 bases aligning to TRBD2. Germline CDR1 and CDR2: MGHRA and YSYEKL. This CDR3 comprises 16 residues. J lost 4 bases, V lost 0 bases, and 1 base had no gene match.

This clone occurred a few times. The rearrangement uses TRBV19 and TRBJ2-3, with 10 bases that match TRBD1. There are 16 residues in the CDR3. CDR1 and CDR2 (germline): LNHDA, SQIVND (reference sequence). The V gene end was trimmed by 4 bases and the J gene end by 5 bases; junction bases not matched to a gene: 9. In nucleotides, the CDR3 is TGTGCCAGTAGTAATGGGACAGGGGTTTTTGGAGATACGCAGTATTTT. Amino acid sequence: CASSNGTGVFGDTQYF.

The genes are TRBV19 and TRBJ1-5; TRBD1 agrees at 11 bases. The V gene's germline CDR1 is LNHDA and CDR2 SQIVND (reference sequence). Germline trimming cut 6 bases from V and 3 bases from J; bases unmatched to any gene: 1. The CDR3 sequence is 14 residues long. DNA for the CDR3: TGTGCCAGTAGGGGACAGGGGGACAATCAGCCCCAGCATTTT. Translation: CASRGQGDNQPQHF. The entire variable domain, with the rest obtained from reference TRBV19 and TRBJ1-5, is as follows: DGGITQSPKYLFRKEGQNVTLSCEQNLNHDAMYWYRQDPGQGLRLIYYSQIVNDFQKGDIAEGYSVSREKKESFPLTVTSAQKNPTAFYLCASRGQGDNQPQHFGDGTRLSIL.

CDR3 DNA: TGTGCCAGCAGCAACTCCCTCGGGGGGGGATCACCCCTCCACTTT. This encodes CASSNSLGGGSPLHF. This chain links TRBV7-2 with TRBJ1-6; D perhaps matches TRBD1 (5 bases). CDR1 SGHTA and CDR2 FQGNSA come from the germline V gene. The CDR3 consists of 15 residues. Trimming stripped 5 bases from V and 10 bases from J, with 18 bases between.

The CDR3 spells CASSFLSSLQTQYF. In nucleotides, the CDR3 is TGTGCCAGCAGCTTTCTGAGTTCGTTACAGACCCAGTACTTC. The V gene is TRBV28, the J gene TRBJ2-5; D uncertain. V lost 6 bases and J 6 bases, leaving 17 bases between the germline ends. From germline, CDR1 is MDHEN and CDR2 SYDVKM. The CDR3 covers 14 residues.

This clone occurred a few times. CDR3 sequence (DNA): TGTGCCAGCAGCGGGGACAGGGACACTGAAGCTTTCTTT. This sequence encodes CASSGDRDTEAFF. The V call is TRBV7-9, the J call TRBJ1-1; 9 bases line up with TRBD1. In germline, CDR1 is SEHNR, CDR2 FQNEAQ (reference sequence). The CDR3 covers 13 residues. V gave up 5 bases and J gave up 3 bases; unmatched junction bases: 1.

This clone was observed once. The V and J genes are TRBV21-1 and TRBJ2-7; the D call TRBD2 from the table was never checked on the DNA. TRBV21-1 is marked as a pseudogene. CDR3 length equals 14 residues. CDR3 amino acids: CASSKVGVPYEQYF. In nucleotides, the CDR3 is TGTGCCAGCAGCAAAGTAGGAGTCCCCTACGAGCAGTACTTC.

The chain combines TRBV7-2 with TRBJ2-5, with a tentative D call TRBD1 (5 bases). The germline V and J ends were trimmed by 2 bases and 2 bases, with 9 bases remaining between them. Germline CDR1 SGHTA, CDR2 FQGNSA. The CDR3 runs 14 residues. The CDR3 DNA reads as TGTGCCAGCAGCTTAATCAGGGAACAAGAGACCCAGTACTTC. Translation gives CASSLIREQETQYF.

The V and J genes are TRBV2 and TRBJ1-1, with 10 bases aligning to TRBD1. With V trimmed by 7 bases and J by 3 bases, 8 bases remained unmatched. The CDR3 length is 15 residues. The germline V gene encodes CDR1 SNHLY and CDR2 FYNNEI. CDR3: CASNEGTGAHTEAFF. The CDR3 DNA reads as TGTGCCAGCAACGAGGGGACAGGGGCCCACACTGAAGCTTTCTTT.

This chain uses TRBV11-1 with TRBJ2-1; 7 bases match TRBD2. CDR3 length: 16 amino acids. Germline V gene data show CDR1 as SGHAT and CDR2 as FQDESV (reference sequence). With V trimmed by 3 bases and J by 4 bases, 9 bases remained unmatched. The CDR3 sequence is CASSFRSGGAYNEQFF. For the CDR3, the DNA is TGTGCCAGCAGCTTCCGGTCGGGGGGAGCGTACAATGAGCAGTTCTTC. Complete variable domain (other parts from reference TRBV11-1 and TRBJ2-1): EAEVAQSPRYKITEKSQAVAFWCDPISGHATLYWYRQILGQGPELLVQFQDESVVDDSQLPKDRFSAERLKGVDSTLKIQPAELGDSAMYLCASSFRSGGAYNEQFFGPGTRLTVL.

The V and J genes are TRBV27 and TRBJ2-7, with a weak D call TRBD1 (6 bases). Germline CDR1 MNHEY, CDR2 SMNVEV (reference sequence). The CDR3 is 15 amino acids. V lost 3 bases and J 4 bases, leaving 16 bases between the germline ends. CDR3 DNA: TGTGCCAGCAGTTTGGACCCCCTACAGGGTTACGAGCAGTACTTC. It translates to CASSLDPLQGYEQYF.

A single count supports this clone. This chain joins TRBV6-1 and TRBJ1-2; a weak D match, TRBD1 (6 bases). V was clipped by 3 bases and J by 0 bases, with 8 bases between them. The germline CDR1 and CDR2 sequences are MNHNS and SASEGT. This CDR3 is 14 amino acids long. The CDR3 sequence is CASSEAGANYGYTF. For the CDR3, the DNA is TGTGCCAGCAGTGAGGCAGGGGCTAACTATGGCTACACCTTC.

The rearrangement links TRBV27 to TRBJ1-2; the D gene is possibly TRBD1 (6 bases). CDR1 and CDR2 (germline): MNHEY, SMNVEV (reference sequence). V gave up 3 bases and J gave up 2 bases, with 7 bases separating them. This CDR3 region has 13 residues. DNA for the CDR3: TGTGCCAGCAGTTTGGACAGAAACTATGGCTACACCTTC. Translated, it gives CASSLDRNYGYTF.

The chain is built from TRBV27 and TRBJ2-1; 8 bases fit TRBD2. The CDR3 sequence is 15 residues long. Per germline, CDR1 MNHEY and CDR2 SMNVEV (reference sequence). V shed 2 bases, J shed 7 bases, and the junction held 7 bases outside the gene matches. CDR3 sequence reads: CASSLGAGVINEQFF. CDR3 coding DNA: TGTGCCAGCAGTTTAGGAGCGGGAGTTATTAATGAGCAGTTCTTC.